This TCR beta chain was recovered during a study of blood T cell repertoires in COVID-19. Across the whole study: T cells, B-cell-depleted T cells, or PBMCs supplied cDNA or gDNA.

After removal of 5 bases from V and 5 bases from J, the junction contained 8 bases not matched to a gene. This CDR3 spans 14 amino acids. Per the germline V gene, CDR1 is SGHTA and CDR2 is FQGNSA. Original processing methods: The authors estimated nucleated cell counts from reference gene primer amplification. Data came from immunoSEQ multiplex PCR; TCRdb stores just in-frame clones and leaves some out. V and J calls and clone size are those listed in that table; D and trimming were worked out from the DNA. Among about 100,000 clones listed, roughly 90% were seen once. The chain recombines TRBV7-2 with TRBJ1-1; 7 bases agree with TRBD1. Sequenced sample: peripheral blood. The sequence came from a man in his forties with active or convalescent COVID-19. In DNA, the CDR3 is TGTGCCAGCAGCGCCAACAGGGGAACGACTGAAGCTTTCTTT. Its translation: CASSANRGTTEAFF. Supplemented by reference TRBV7-2 and TRBJ1-1, the full variable domain reads GAGVSQSPSNKVTEKGKDVELRCDPISGHTALYWYRQSLGQGLEFLIYFQGNSAPDKSGLPSDRFSAERTGGSVSTLTIQRTQQEDSAVYLCASSANRGTTEAFFGQGTRLTVV.